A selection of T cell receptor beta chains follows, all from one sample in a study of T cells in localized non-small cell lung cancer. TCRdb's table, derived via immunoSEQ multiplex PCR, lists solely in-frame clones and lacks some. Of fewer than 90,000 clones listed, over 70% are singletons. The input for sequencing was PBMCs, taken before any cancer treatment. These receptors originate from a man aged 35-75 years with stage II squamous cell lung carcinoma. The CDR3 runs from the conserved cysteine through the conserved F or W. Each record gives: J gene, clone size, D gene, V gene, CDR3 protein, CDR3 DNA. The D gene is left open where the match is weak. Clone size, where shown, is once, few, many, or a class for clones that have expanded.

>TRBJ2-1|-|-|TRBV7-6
CASSLQGNFGNEQFF
TGTGCCAGCAGCTTACAGGGTAATTTTGGGAATGAGCAGTTCTTC
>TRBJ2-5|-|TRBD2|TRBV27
CASSSPTSGMPLDF
TGTGCCAGCAGTTCGCCGACTAGCGGGATGCCTCTGGACTTC
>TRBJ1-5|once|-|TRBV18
CASSPGTVNQPQHF
TGTGCCAGCTCACCTGGGACGGTCAATCAGCCCCAGCATTTT
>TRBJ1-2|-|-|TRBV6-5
CASSTGSVGYTF
TGTGCCAGCAGTACCGGGTCGGTGGGCTACACCTTC
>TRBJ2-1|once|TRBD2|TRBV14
CASSLTSGRGNEQFF
TGTGCCAGCAGCCTGACTAGCGGGAGAGGAAATGAGCAGTTCTTC
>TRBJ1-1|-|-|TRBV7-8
CASSLSFPRFEAFF
TGTGCCAGCAGCTTATCTTTTCCGAGGTTTGAAGCTTTCTTT
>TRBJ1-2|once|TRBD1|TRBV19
CASSMPSTGAKSNGYTF
TGTGCCAGTAGTATGCCGTCAACAGGGGCCAAGAGCAATGGCTACACCTTC
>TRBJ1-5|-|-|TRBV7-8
CASSRTGTNYQPQHF
TGTGCCAGCAGCCGAACCGGGACAAACTACCAGCCCCAGCATTTT
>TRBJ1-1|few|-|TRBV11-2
CASKLDRNTEAFF
TGTGCCAGCAAACTGGACAGGAACACTGAAGCTTTCTTT
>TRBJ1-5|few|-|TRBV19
CASSNQQGTQPQHF
TGTGCCAGTAGTAACCAACAGGGTACTCAGCCCCAGCATTTT
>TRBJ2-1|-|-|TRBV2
CASSEELLSSYNEQFF
TGTGCCAGCAGTGAAGAACTTCTAAGCTCCTACAATGAGCAGTTCTTC
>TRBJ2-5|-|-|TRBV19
CASSIIRGAQETQYF
TGTGCCAGTAGTATAATACGGGGGGCCCAAGAGACCCAGTACTTC
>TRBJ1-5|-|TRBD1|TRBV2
CVTSGTGMRDQPQHF
TGTGTCACCTCCGGGACAGGGATGAGGGATCAGCCCCAGCATTTT
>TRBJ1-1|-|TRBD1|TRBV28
CASSSRGGQEFF
TGTGCCAGCAGTTCTAGGGGGGGACAGGAGTTCTTT
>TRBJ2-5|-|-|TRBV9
CASSVGSPRETQYF
TGTGCCAGCAGCGTAGGGTCCCCCCGGGAGACCCAGTACTTC
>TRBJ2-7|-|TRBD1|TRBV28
CASSLRDSSYEQYF
TGTGCCAGCAGTTTAAGGGACAGTTCCTACGAGCAGTACTTC
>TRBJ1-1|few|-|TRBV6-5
CASSYGRLGFEAFF
TGTGCCAGCAGTTACGGGAGGTTAGGATTTGAAGCTTTCTTT
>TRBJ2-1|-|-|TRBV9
CASSARGGNPTDNEQFF
TGTGCCAGCAGCGCCAGAGGAGGGAACCCGACCGACAATGAGCAGTTCTTC
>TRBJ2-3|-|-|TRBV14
CASSQEWADTQYF
TGTGCCAGCAGCCAAGAATGGGCAGATACGCAGTATTTT
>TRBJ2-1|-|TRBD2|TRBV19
CASGASLSGGNEQFF
TGTGCCTCAGGGGCCAGTTTAAGCGGGGGCAATGAGCAGTTCTTC
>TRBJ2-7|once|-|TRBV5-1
CASSSRPGQEGEQYF
TGCGCCAGCAGCTCGCGACCGGGACAAGAAGGCGAGCAGTACTTC
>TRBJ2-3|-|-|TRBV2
CASRPGLSTDTQYF
TGTGCCAGCCGACCGGGACTTAGCACAGATACGCAGTATTTT
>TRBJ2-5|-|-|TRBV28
CASSLRVLHQETQYF
TGTGCCAGCAGTTTACGGGTCCTCCACCAAGAGACCCAGTACTTC
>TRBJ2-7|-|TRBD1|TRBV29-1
CSVDHGQGYEQYF
TGCAGCGTTGACCACGGACAGGGCTACGAGCAGTACTTC
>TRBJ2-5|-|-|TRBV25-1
CASSELGEETQYF
TGTGCCAGCAGTGAATTGGGGGAAGAGACCCAGTACTTC
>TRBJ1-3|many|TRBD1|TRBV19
CATYPGGASGNTIYF
TGTGCCACCTATCCAGGGGGGGCTTCTGGAAACACCATATATTTT
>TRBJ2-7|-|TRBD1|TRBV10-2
CASSVQTGNEQYF
TGCGCCAGCAGCGTGCAGACAGGGAACGAGCAGTACTTC
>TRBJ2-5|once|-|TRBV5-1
CASGPEGETQYF
TGCGCCAGCGGTCCCGAAGGGGAGACCCAGTACTTC
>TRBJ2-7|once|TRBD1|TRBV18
CASSLDRGNSYEQYF
TGTGCCAGCTCACTGGACAGGGGGAACTCCTACGAGCAGTACTTC
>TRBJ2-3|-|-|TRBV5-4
CASSLTKSTDTQYF
TGTGCCAGCAGCTTGACAAAATCCACAGATACGCAGTATTTT
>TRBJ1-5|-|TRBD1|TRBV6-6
CASGDRSYQPQHF
TGTGCCAGCGGGGACAGAAGTTATCAGCCCCAGCATTTT
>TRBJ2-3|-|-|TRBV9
CASSGDLGTQYF
TGTGCCAGCAGCGGAGATCTGGGTACGCAGTATTTT
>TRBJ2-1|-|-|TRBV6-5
CASRDRGQLYNEQFF
TGTGCCAGCAGGGACCGCGGACAGTTATACAATGAGCAGTTCTTC
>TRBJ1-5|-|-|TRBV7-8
CASSADRISNQPQHF
TGTGCCAGCAGCGCAGACAGGATTAGCAATCAGCCCCAGCATTTT
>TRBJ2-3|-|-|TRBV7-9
CASSFLGTDTQYF
TGTGCCAGCAGCTTCTTGGGCACAGATACGCAGTATTTT
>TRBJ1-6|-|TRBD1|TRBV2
CASNGQGVNSPLHF
TGTGCCAGCAACGGACAGGGCGTTAATTCACCCCTCCACTTT
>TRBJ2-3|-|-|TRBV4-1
CASSPTGVYGADTQYF
TGCGCCAGCAGCCCAACCGGGGTATACGGGGCAGATACGCAGTATTTT
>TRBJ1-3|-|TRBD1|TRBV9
CASSVSPQGGGNTIYF
TGTGCCAGCAGCGTATCACCACAGGGGGGAGGAAACACCATATATTTT
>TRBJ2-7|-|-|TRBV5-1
CASSLVAGPSYEQYF
TGCGCCAGCAGCTTGGTAGCAGGGCCCTCCTACGAGCAGTACTTC
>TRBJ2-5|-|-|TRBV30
CAWKGNQETQYF
TGTGCCTGGAAGGGAAACCAAGAGACCCAGTACTTC
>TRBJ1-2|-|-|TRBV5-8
CASSLSTVNYGYTF
TGTGCCAGCAGCTTGAGTACTGTTAACTATGGCTACACCTTC
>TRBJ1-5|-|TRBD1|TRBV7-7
CASSFDREANSNQPQHF
TGTGCTAGCAGCTTCGACAGGGAGGCCAATAGCAATCAGCCCCAGCATTTT
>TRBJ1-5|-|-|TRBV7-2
CASSLGGQPQHF
TGTGCCAGCAGCTTAGGGGGGCAGCCCCAGCATTTT
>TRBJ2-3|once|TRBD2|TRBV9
CASSVRAGTTDTQYF
TGTGCCAGCAGCGTGAGAGCGGGGACCACAGATACGCAGTATTTT
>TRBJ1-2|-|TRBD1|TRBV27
CASSLYGTGGGYTF
TGTGCCAGCAGTTTGTACGGGACAGGGGGAGGCTACACCTTC
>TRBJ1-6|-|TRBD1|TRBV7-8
CASSLARRAGGPNSPLHF
TGTGCCAGCAGCTTAGCGCGTCGGGCAGGGGGCCCGAATTCACCCCTCCACTTT
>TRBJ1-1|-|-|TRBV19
CASSRGNRDTEAFF
TGTGCCAGTAGTCGGGGGAACAGGGACACTGAAGCTTTCTTT
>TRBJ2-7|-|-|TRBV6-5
CASSYGTGIGYEQYF
TGTGCCAGCAGTTACGGTACAGGGATCGGCTACGAGCAGTACTTC
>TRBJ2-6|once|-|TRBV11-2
CASSSLQGSGANVLTF
TGTGCCAGCAGCTCACTTCAGGGCTCTGGGGCCAACGTCCTGACTTTC
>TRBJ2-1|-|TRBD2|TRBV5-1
CASSSTQLGTSTTYEQFF
TGCGCCAGCAGCTCTACCCAGCTCGGGACTAGTACCACGTATGAGCAGTTCTTC
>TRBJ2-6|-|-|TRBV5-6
CASSPGYSGANVLTF
TGTGCCAGCAGCCCGGGGTACTCTGGGGCCAACGTCCTGACTTTC
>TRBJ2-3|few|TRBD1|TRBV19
CASSTGGGTDTQYF
TGTGCCAGTAGCACAGGGGGTGGCACAGATACGCAGTATTTT
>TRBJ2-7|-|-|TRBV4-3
CASSQEGSNYEQYF
TGCGCCAGCAGCCAAGAGGGCAGCAACTACGAGCAGTACTTC
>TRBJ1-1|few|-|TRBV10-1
CASSVTARLVTEAFF
TGCGCCAGCAGTGTGACAGCCCGACTGGTTACTGAAGCTTTCTTT